Following are 10 T cell receptor beta chains from one sample sequenced in a study of regulatory T cells in long-lasting Graves disease. Documented time point: newly diagnosed GD, antithyroid drugs for less than 3 months. RNA extracted from PBMCs served as the sequencing template. With iRepertoire HTBI primers and Arm-PCR of CDR3 regions, TCR beta libraries were built. TCRdb itself ran the multiplex PCR reads through MiXCR, one entry per CDR3 protein. Of about 430,000 distinct CDR3 sequences listed, approximately 15% are singletons. These same data were also listed under a study on T cells in Graves' hyperthyroidism and ophthalmopathy.

The sample consisted of peripheral blood mononuclear cells (PBMCs), taken at new diagnosis, from a patient treated with antithyroid drugs. The receptors derive from a woman in her thirties or forties with Graves disease.

In this sample, this clonotype turned up many times. The chain employs TRBV12-3 or TRBV12-4 and TRBJ2-2; D may correspond to TRBD1 or TRBD2 (5 bases each). The V end was cut by 5 bases, the J end by 7 bases, with 14 bases between. CDR3 length: 14 amino acids. CDR3 residues: CASSVRGGDGELFF. As DNA, the CDR3 is TGTGCCAGCAGTGTTCGTGGGGGTGACGGGGAGCTGTTTTTT.

CDR3 coding DNA: TGTGCCAGCAGCCAAGAGGGAGCGGGAGATTACGAGCAGTACTTC. Amino acids: CASSQEGAGDYEQYF. The chain couples TRBV3-1 to TRBJ2-7; TRBD2 aligns across 8 bases. Germline V lookup: CDR1 LGHDT, CDR2 YNNKEL (reference sequence). V lost 0 bases, J lost 4 bases, and 5 bases stayed unmatched. The CDR3 contains 15 residues.

This clonotype appeared a few times. The gene calls are TRBV14 and TRBJ2-1, with D possibly TRBD2 on 6 matching bases. This CDR3 is 10 amino acids long. Per the germline V gene, CDR1 is SGHDN and CDR2 is FVKESK. V was shortened by 3 bases and J by 13 bases, with 7 bases between the two germline ends. The CDR3 DNA follows: TGTGCCAGCAGCCAGGGGGGACAGTTCTTC. This encodes CASSQGGQFF. Full variable domain (rest looked up from reference TRBV14 and TRBJ2-1): EAGVTQFPSHSVIEKGQTVTLRCDPISGHDNLYWYRRVMGKEIKFLLHFVKESKQDESGMPNNRFLAERTGGTYSTLKVQPAELEDSGVYFCASSQGGQFFGPGTRLTVL.

This clonotype was seen repeatedly, ten times or more. This chain connects TRBV6-5 to TRBJ2-5, with a possible D match to TRBD2 (6 bases). V lost 0 bases and J lost 1, with 9 bases in between. The V gene's germline CDR1 is MNHEY and CDR2 SVGAGI. The CDR3 loop spans 15 amino acids. The CDR3 nucleotides read TGTGCCAGCAGTTACTCTCTAGCGCCCCAAGAGACCCAGTACTTC. This codes for CASSYSLAPQETQYF.

This clonotype was counted many times. The chain uses TRBV12-3 or TRBV12-4 and TRBJ2-2; TRBD2 aligns across 15 bases. The CDR3 is made up of 16 amino acids. The junction had 6 bases not matched to a gene; V was cut back by 8 bases and J by 5 bases. The chain's CDR3 is CASGTSGRFRTGELFF. CDR3 nucleotide sequence: TGTGCCAGCGGGACTAGCGGGAGGTTTAGAACCGGGGAGCTGTTTTTT.

This clonotype has more than one count but fewer than ten. In DNA, the CDR3 is TGTGCCAGTAGTGGACTAGCGGGAGGCTATGAGCAGTTCTTC. It codes for CASSGLAGGYEQFF. This chain uses TRBV19 with TRBJ2-1; 14 bases fit TRBD2. With V trimmed by 5 bases and J by 8 bases, 2 bases remained unmatched. The germline CDR1 and CDR2 sequences are LNHDA and SQIVND (reference sequence). This CDR3 is 14 amino acids long.

This clonotype was detected many times. The rearrangement uses TRBV19 and TRBJ2-7; D possibly matches TRBD1 or TRBD2 (5 bases each). CDR1 LNHDA and CDR2 SQIVND come from the germline V gene (reference sequence). Trimming took 5 bases from V and 6 from J, leaving 20 bases between them. This CDR3 has 15 residues. CDR3 residues: CASSPSGTRVVEQYF. CDR3 in DNA: TGTGCCAGTAGTCCCTCCGGGACCCGCGTCGTCGAGCAGTACTTC.

This clonotype was found a few times. This chain uses TRBV6-1 with TRBJ2-1, with 15 bases matching TRBD2. Germline values: CDR1 MNHNS, CDR2 SASEGT. The CDR3 spans 16 residues. V was clipped by 4 bases and J by 7 bases; unmatched bases: 5. The CDR3 nucleotides read TGTGCCAGCAGTGGGACTAGCGGGAGGGCCTGGAATGAGCAGTTCTTC. The encoded protein is CASSGTSGRAWNEQFF.

The chain joins TRBV5-1 to TRBJ2-1, with D possibly matching TRBD2 (7 bases). Trimming removed 0 bases from V and 7 bases from J, with 26 bases in between. The CDR3 runs 19 residues. Germline assignment: CDR1 SGHRS and CDR2 YFSETQ. This chain's CDR3 is CASSLDPIARTRDTNEQFF. The CDR3 nucleotides are TGCGCCAGCAGCTTGGACCCCATTGCCCGGACTAGGGACACAAATGAGCAGTTCTTC.

V usage is TRBV7-9 and J usage is TRBJ2-3, with D hard to call. This CDR3 contains 11 residues. V was trimmed by 5 bases and J by 7 bases, leaving 7 bases between them. Germline lookup yields CDR1 SEHNR and CDR2 FQNEAQ (reference sequence). CDR3 residues: CASSRTNTQYF. CDR3 nucleotide sequence: TGTGCCAGCAGCCGCACGAATACGCAGTATTTT.